The entry below gives a single T cell receptor (beta chain) sequence along with its context. These data come from a study of blood T cell repertoires in COVID-19. The wider study: Both acute and convalescent COVID-19 samples were obtained from the United States, Italy and Spain. From T cells, B-cell-depleted T cells, or PBMCs came the material, which was cDNA or gDNA.

Authors' methods: Estimation of nucleated cell counts was performed using reference gene primer amplification. The method was immunoSEQ multiplex PCR; TCRdb's version includes in-frame clones alone and lacks a portion of them. Clonal size and the V and J genes are those of that table, whereas D and trimming came from the DNA. The sample records around 99,000 clones, about 87% being singletons. V was cut by 4 bases and J by 3 bases, with 14 bases left in between. The germline V gene encodes CDR1 SEHNR and CDR2 FQNEAQ (reference sequence). The CDR3 is 15 amino acids. The sequencing input was peripheral blood. The rearrangement links TRBV7-9 to TRBJ2-3; D unresolved. This clonotype was obtained from a man in his forties or fifties with active or convalescent COVID-19. CDR3 in amino acids: CASSSTGRGTDTQYF. The CDR3 DNA is TGTGCCAGCAGCTCCACGGGTCGCGGTACAGATACGCAGTATTTT. Combining the CDR3 with reference TRBV7-9 and TRBJ2-3 gives the whole variable domain DTGVSQNPRHKITKRGQNVTFRCDPISEHNRLYWYRQTLGQGPEFLTYFQNEAQLEKSRLLSDRFSAERPKGSFSTLEIQRTEQGDSAMYLCASSSTGRGTDTQYFGPGTRLTVL.